These 13 T cell receptor beta chains were all obtained from the same sample, sequenced in a study of a mutant IDH1 vaccine in newly diagnosed glioma. Some clones are missing from TCRdb's copy, which holds only in-frame ones; the method was immunoSEQ multiplex PCR. The sample holds under 35,000 clones; 90% are singletons and the top ten take around 20%. Time point denoted: week 11, during vaccination. Topical imiquimod was applied with each vaccine dose, which held 300 ug of mutant IDH1 20-mer peptide. Antigens of these TCRs are unknown. The specimen comprised PBMCs, sampled from a glioma patient whose treatment included an IDH1 peptide vaccine. The origin of the receptors is a man aged 18 to 29 with glioma.

The chain couples TRBV5-1 to TRBJ2-2; possibly TRBD1 or TRBD2 for D (6 bases each). Trimming cost V 0 bases and J 0 bases, with 9 bases left between them. Germline CDR1 and CDR2: SGHRS and YFSETQ. This CDR3 is 16 amino acids long. The CDR3 DNA sequence: TGCGCCAGCAGCTTGGTAGGGGGGACGAACACCGGGGAGCTGTTTTTT. This translates into CASSLVGGTNTGELFF.

J is TRBJ2-1 and V is TRBV7-6, with TRBD1 matching 12 bases. CDR1 SGHVS and CDR2 FNYEAQ come from the germline V gene. The CDR3 contains 17 residues. V shed 3 bases and J 8 bases; nucleotides not matched to a gene: 11. As DNA, the CDR3 is TGTGCCAGCAGCTTCGGACCCGGGACAGGGGGCGTCGATGAGCAGTTCTTC. This codes for CASSFGPGTGGVDEQFF.

This chain connects TRBV2 to TRBJ1-1; D is undetermined. The CDR3 sequence is 12 residues long. Germline V CDR1 and CDR2: SNHLY, FYNNEI. Deletions cut 4 bases from V and 1 base from J, with 4 bases between. CDR3 region: CASSVQNTEAFF. The CDR3 DNA is TGTGCCAGCAGTGTCCAGAACACTGAAGCTTTCTTT.

The chain carries TRBV29-1 and TRBJ2-5; 9 nucleotides match TRBD2. V shed 4 bases, J shed 8 bases, and the junction held 8 bases outside the gene matches. The CDR3 has 13 amino acids. The germline V gene has CDR1 SQVTM and CDR2 ANQGSEA. The CDR3 DNA follows: TGCAGCGTTGTGATTGGACTAGCGAGAACCCAGTACTTC. This sequence encodes CSVVIGLARTQYF.

Here the CDR3 reads CASMGGLGYGYTF. For the CDR3, the DNA is TGTGCCTCCATGGGGGGCTTGGGCTATGGCTACACCTTC. The V call is TRBV2, the J call TRBJ1-2; tentative D call: TRBD1 (6 bases). Between the trimmed V and J ends, which lost 11 bases and 4 bases, there was a span of 17 bases. Germline lookup yields CDR1 SNHLY and CDR2 FYNNEI. This CDR3 region has 13 residues.

This clone was recorded once. CDR3 amino acids: CAISATTGSGNTIYF. CDR3 bases: TGTGCCATCAGTGCAACCACAGGGTCTGGAAACACCATATATTTT. This chain uses TRBV10-3 with TRBJ1-3, with a tentative D call TRBD1 (6 bases). V lost 4 bases, J lost 1 base, and 11 bases lay in between. CDR3 length equals 15 residues. CDR1 and CDR2 from the germline V gene are ENHRY and SYGVKD.

The chain couples TRBV4-1 to TRBJ1-6; D ambiguous. Trimming removed 2 bases at V and 0 bases at J, with 11 bases between. The CDR3 loop spans 17 amino acids. Germline V gene data show CDR1 as MGHRA and CDR2 as YSYEKL. The DNA of the CDR3 is TGCGCCAGCAGCCAATCCCCGGAGAGCTCCTATAATTCACCCCTCCACTTT. It is translated as CASSQSPESSYNSPLHF.

J is TRBJ1-2 and V is TRBV18; 9 nucleotides align to TRBD1. V lost 3 bases and J lost 1; bases outside the gene matches: 3. Germline CDR1 and CDR2: KGHSH and LQKENI. The CDR3 is 15 amino acids. The CDR3 coding sequence is TGTGCCAGCTCACCCGGGACAGGGAGTAACTATGGCTACACCTTC. As protein: CASSPGTGSNYGYTF.

This chain joins TRBV2 and TRBJ1-1; possibly TRBD1 for D (5 bases). The CDR3 sequence is 15 residues long. V was shortened by 6 bases and J by 6 bases, with 20 bases between the two germline ends. Germline CDR1 SNHLY, CDR2 FYNNEI. CDR3: CASRDPRDSRPEAFF. CDR3 bases: TGTGCCAGCAGGGACCCCCGGGACTCACGGCCTGAAGCTTTCTTT.

This clone has a single count. The chain joins TRBV19 to TRBJ1-2; D is undetermined. V lost 3 bases and J 3 bases, leaving 14 bases between the germline ends. The CDR3 runs to 15 residues. Germline CDR1 reads LNHDA; CDR2 reads SQIVND (reference sequence). DNA of the CDR3: TGTGCCAGTAGTATTCTCGGGGAATTAGACTATGGCTACACCTTC. Its protein product is CASSILGELDYGYTF.

The V and J genes are TRBV9 and TRBJ2-3; D gene unclear. The germline CDR1 and CDR2 sequences are SGDLS and YYNGEE. V shed 1 base and J shed 0 bases, with 6 bases lying between them. The length of the CDR3 is 14 residues. The DNA for the CDR3 is TGTGCCAGCAGCGTAACTGGGAGCACAGATACGCAGTATTTT. It specifies CASSVTGSTDTQYF.

This clone was found a few times. The chain recombines TRBV29-1 with TRBJ2-1; possible D gene TRBD1, 5 bases. The CDR3 covers 13 residues. The germline V gene encodes CDR1 SQVTM and CDR2 ANQGSEA. The ends were cut back, 4 bases at V and 2 bases at J, with 9 bases in the middle. This chain's CDR3 is CSVAREPYNEQFF. CDR3 bases: TGCAGCGTTGCCAGGGAACCCTACAATGAGCAGTTCTTC.

The rearrangement uses TRBV30 and TRBJ1-2, with TRBD1 as a possible D gene (5 bases). Germline assignment: CDR1 GTSNPN and CDR2 SVGIG (reference sequence). V was pared by 0 bases and J by 7 bases, with 6 bases between. There are 11 residues in the CDR3. The CDR3 DNA reads as TGTGCCTGGAGTGTGGGGGGTGGCTACACCTTC. Protein product: CAWSVGGGYTF.